What follows are 16 T cell receptor beta chains derived from one specimen sequenced in a study of CD8 T cells in ankylosing spondylitis. A single record per CDR3 protein comes from TCRdb applying MiXCR to the 5' RACE reads. The table includes some 150,000 distinct CDR3 sequences, under 55% detected once. The sequenced sample was synovial fluid, either unsorted or a sorted T cell fraction (not recorded which). The receptors come from a male donor with ankylosing spondylitis.

This sequence joins TRBV4-1 and TRBJ2-7, with TRBD2 matching 11 bases. Germline values: CDR1 MGHRA, CDR2 YSYEKL. The CDR3 is 18 residues long. With 0 bases clipped from V and 4 bases from J, the junction kept 11 bases outside the gene matches. CDR3 residues: CASSQDLASGGPGYEQYF. CDR3 DNA: TGCGCCAGCAGCCAAGATCTGGCTAGCGGGGGGCCGGGGTACGAGCAGTACTTC.

The chain is built from TRBV10-3 and TRBJ2-3, with D hard to call. Germline V lookup: CDR1 ENHRY, CDR2 SYGVKD. The V end lost 4 bases, the J end lost 2 bases, and 16 bases lay between the germline ends. This CDR3 spans 16 amino acids. CDR3: CAISVHRNPPTDTQYF. CDR3 coding DNA: TGTGCCATCAGTGTTCATCGCAACCCTCCCACAGATACGCAGTATTTT.

The chain is built from TRBV12-3 or TRBV12-4 and TRBJ2-3, with 10 bases fitting TRBD1. CDR3 length: 20 residues. After removal of 5 bases from V and 5 bases from J, the junction contained 22 bases not matched to a gene. In nucleotides, the CDR3 is TGTGCCAGCAGTCTTTACTGGGGGACAGGGGCCTTCCCCGAATTAGATACGCAGTATTTT. Residues: CASSLYWGTGAFPELDTQYF.

The rearrangement links TRBV4-3 to TRBJ2-3; 8 bases fit TRBD2. V gave up 3 bases and J gave up 2 bases; unmatched junction bases: 7. The CDR3 consists of 16 residues. Per the germline V gene, CDR1 is LGHNA and CDR2 is YSLEER. Here the CDR3 reads CASSHLAGLLTDTQYF. In DNA, the CDR3 is TGCGCCAGCAGCCATCTAGCGGGCCTACTCACAGATACGCAGTATTTT.

By sample fraction, this clonotype is medium-sized. V and J are TRBV19 and TRBJ1-5; no definite D call. The germline V and J ends were trimmed by 5 bases and 6 bases, with 11 bases remaining between them. Looked up from germline, CDR1 is LNHDA and CDR2 is SQIVND (reference sequence). The CDR3 covers 13 residues. DNA of the CDR3: TGTGCCAGTAGTTGGGGTCTAGGTCAGCCCCAGCATTTT. Translating gives CASSWGLGQPQHF.

This clonotype was observed a handful of times. The chain couples TRBV28 to TRBJ1-6; no clear D. Trimming stripped 3 bases from V and 7 bases from J, with 7 bases between. Germline V gene lookup returns CDR1 MDHEN and CDR2 SYDVKM. The CDR3 extends over 13 amino acids. The CDR3: CASSLAINSPLHF. CDR3 bases: TGTGCCAGCAGTTTGGCCATCAATTCACCCCTCCACTTT.

The chain links TRBV29-1 to TRBJ2-1, with D unclear. The CDR3 consists of 13 residues. Germline-derived CDR1 and CDR2 are SQVTM and ANQGSEA. Trimming took off 4 bases at V and 5 bases at J, with 12 bases between the two ends. Here the CDR3 reads CSVVCDNNNEQFF. The DNA of the CDR3 is TGCAGCGTTGTATGTGACAACAACAATGAGCAGTTCTTC.

The chain links TRBV7-6 to TRBJ2-1; weak D call: TRBD1 (6 bases). Germline V gene data show CDR1 as SGHVS and CDR2 as FNYEAQ. The CDR3 runs to 16 residues. The germline V and J ends were trimmed by 5 bases and 0 bases, with 14 bases remaining between them. In DNA form, the CDR3 reads TGTGCCAGCAGCATTGACAGGTTTAGCTCCTACAATGAGCAGTTCTTC. This gives the protein CASSIDRFSSYNEQFF.

The chain recombines TRBV12-3 or TRBV12-4 with TRBJ1-1; D remains unclear. V shed 7 bases and J shed 5 bases, with 11 bases lying between them. CDR3 length: 12 residues. The CDR3 loop is CASNITPTEAFF. In nucleotides, the CDR3 is TGTGCCAGCAACATAACGCCGACTGAAGCTTTCTTT.

A few counts support this clonotype. The chain recombines TRBV7-2 with TRBJ1-4; D is undetermined. The length of the CDR3 is 16 residues. V lost 1 base and J lost 4, with 13 bases in between. Germline V gene lookup returns CDR1 SGHTA and CDR2 FQGNSA. The DNA of the CDR3 is TGTGCCAGCAGCTTAGGATTTCTACAGCTTAATGAAAAACTGTTTTTT. It is translated as CASSLGFLQLNEKLFF.

The chain recombines TRBV7-2 with TRBJ2-7, with TRBD2 identical over 10 bases. The CDR3 is made up of 14 amino acids. Germline values: CDR1 SGHTA, CDR2 FQGNSA. Unmatched junction bases numbered 8, after V lost 7 bases and J lost 5 bases. The CDR3, as DNA: TGTGCCAGCACGAGGACTAGCGGAGCTCACGAGCAGTACTTC. Translated, it gives CASTRTSGAHEQYF.

This clonotype turned up a few times. The V call is TRBV20-1, the J call TRBJ2-1; 11 positions match TRBD2. CDR3 length equals 15 residues. V trimming: 5 bases; J trimming: 3 bases; junction bases outside the gene matches: 6. CDR1 and CDR2 (germline): DFQATT, SNEGSKA (reference sequence). The CDR3 here is CSAVTGTSGYNEQFF. The CDR3 bases are TGCAGTGCTGTCACAGGGACTAGCGGCTACAATGAGCAGTTCTTC.

The chain recombines TRBV28 with TRBJ1-1; weak D call: TRBD1 (6 bases). CDR3 length: 19 amino acids. Germline values: CDR1 MDHEN, CDR2 SYDVKM. Trimming left V 4 bases short and J 0 bases short, with 24 bases between. CDR3 residues: CASSSLSHGTPYLNTEAFF. In DNA form, the CDR3 reads TGTGCCAGCAGTTCACTATCGCACGGGACACCATACCTGAACACTGAAGCTTTCTTT.

The V call is TRBV7-9, the J call TRBJ2-7; D is uncertain. The CDR3 has 13 amino acids. Germline V CDR1 and CDR2: SEHNR, FQNEAQ (reference sequence). The V gene lost 1 base and the J gene lost 2 bases, with 6 bases spanning the gap. The DNA for the CDR3 is TGTGCCAGCAGCTTAGGTTCTCCCTACGAGCAGTACTTC. This gives the protein CASSLGSPYEQYF.

The chain uses TRBV7-8 and TRBJ2-3; D uncertain. CDR3 length: 16 amino acids. V dropped 2 bases and J dropped 0 bases, with 12 bases sitting between them. CDR1 and CDR2 from the germline V gene are SGHVS and FQNEAQ. The CDR3 bases are TGTGCCAGCAGCTTATCGTGGGTGCCGAGCACAGATACGCAGTATTTT. This gives the protein CASSLSWVPSTDTQYF.

This clonotype was seen only a few times. This rearrangement joins TRBV7-3 to TRBJ2-3; D tentatively fits TRBD1 or TRBD2 (5 bases each). CDR3 length equals 13 residues. Trimming shortened V by 5 bases and J by 3 bases, and 9 bases separated the two germline ends. CDR1 and CDR2 (germline): SGHTA, FQGTGA. This CDR3 reads CASSPWGTDTQYF. CDR3 nucleotides: TGTGCCAGCAGCCCCTGGGGGACAGATACGCAGTATTTT. Together with reference TRBV7-3 and TRBJ2-3, the CDR3 gives the full variable domain: GAGVSQTPSNKVTEKGKYVELRCDPISGHTALYWYRQSLGQGPEFLIYFQGTGAADDSGLPNDRFFAVRPEGSVSTLKIQRTERGDSAVYLCASSPWGTDTQYFGPGTRLTVL.